Sequencing of this T cell receptor beta chain was carried out in a study of cytomegalovirus exposure and HLA in healthy donors. Study observations and caveats: Immune exposure data for these donors was limited to CMV serostatus. Most CMV-associated TCR beta chains were later found to appear HLA-restricted. An observed cluster of highly shared sequence variants was recorded as a likely sequencing artifact. DRB1 showed the most TCR associations and HLA-C the fewest in a later analysis, as rates varied by HLA locus.

Comment on this clone: Its antigen is still unknown.

13 Jbeta primers and 60 Vbeta primers were used for the PCR. TCRdb's copy holds only in-frame clones and misses some; the assay was immunoSEQ multiplex PCR. This sample has under 150,000 clones; approximately 9% occur once, and the top ten carry around 1.9%. CDR1 and CDR2 (germline): MDHEN, SYDVKM. V gave up 3 bases and J gave up 4 bases, with 9 bases separating them. The CDR3 has 13 amino acids. This TCR was sampled from a male donor in good health and CMV-seronegative. Sequencing was performed on PBMCs. The chain combines TRBV28 with TRBJ1-2; D is perhaps TRBD1 (5 bases). The CDR3 sequence: CASSLGRLYGYTF. The CDR3 nucleotides read TGTGCCAGCAGTTTGGGGCGCCTCTATGGCTACACCTTC.